The 23 T cell receptor beta chains listed next were all sequenced from one sample in a study of T cell responses to AZD1222 COVID-19 vaccine. Measured with immunoSEQ multiplex PCR; TCRdb has only the in-frame clones, and not every one. The sample yields 85,000 to 95,000 clones, roughly 89% seen once. The source material was peripheral blood, sampled on day 0 of AZD1222 vaccination. The receptors originated from an adult in good health.

The CDR3, as DNA: TGTGCCAGCAGTCAGGTGATGGAGCAGTTCTTC. This translates into CASSQVMEQFF. The chain couples TRBV6-2 or TRBV6-3 to TRBJ2-1, with unresolved D. CDR3 length: 11 amino acids. Trimming removed 5 bases at V and 10 bases at J, with 9 bases between. CDR1 and CDR2 (germline): MNHEY, SVGEGT.

This clone has a handful of counts. The chain joins TRBV2 to TRBJ1-6; D gene uncertain. V dropped 7 bases and J dropped 11 bases, with 15 bases sitting between them. CDR1 SNHLY and CDR2 FYNNEI come from the germline V gene. The CDR3 spans 13 residues. The CDR3 region is CASMEWVRTPLHF. CDR3 nucleotides: TGTGCCAGCATGGAGTGGGTGCGGACACCCCTCCACTTT.

V is TRBV5-1 and J is TRBJ2-6, with D maybe TRBD2 (5 bases). Germline V gives CDR1 SGHRS, CDR2 YFSETQ. This CDR3 region has 16 residues. V lost 4 bases and J lost 0, with 11 bases in between. The CDR3 nucleotides read TGCGCCAGCAGCGAAGGACTGATCTCTGGGGCCAACGTCCTGACTTTC. This sequence encodes CASSEGLISGANVLTF.

V and J are TRBV6-5 and TRBJ2-1, with D maybe TRBD1 (6 bases). The CDR3 consists of 14 residues. Germline V CDR1 and CDR2: MNHEY, SVGAGI. Trimming shortened V by 6 bases and J by 5 bases, and 14 bases separated the two germline ends. The DNA for the CDR3 is TGTGCCAGCAGGGACTCCGGGACACACAATGAGCAGTTCTTC. It encodes CASRDSGTHNEQFF.

This clone showed up just a few times. This chain links TRBV4-3 with TRBJ1-6, with 8 nucleotides matching TRBD1. V lost 0 bases and J lost 10; bases outside the gene matches: 5. The CDR3 extends over 15 amino acids. CDR1 is LGHNA and CDR2 is YSLEER in the germline V gene. CDR3 coding DNA: TGCGCCAGCAGCCAAGAGACAGGGGATTACTCACCCCTCCACTTT. Its translation: CASSQETGDYSPLHF.

This sequence joins TRBV6-2 or TRBV6-3 and TRBJ2-7; D is perhaps TRBD1 (6 bases). Trimming removed 10 bases at V and 9 bases at J, with 28 bases between. This CDR3 has 15 residues. Looked up from germline, CDR1 is MNHEY and CDR2 is SVGEGT. The CDR3 DNA follows: TGTGCCACCAACCCCCCCCTGGACAGACCTACGGTGCAGTACTTC. Its protein is CATNPPLDRPTVQYF.

The rearrangement uses TRBV7-3 and TRBJ2-3; TRBD2 matches at 8 bases. This CDR3 spans 15 amino acids. Germline V gene sequence: CDR1 SGHTA, CDR2 FQGTGA. The trim removed 2 bases at V and 4 bases at J, leaving 5 bases unmatched. The CDR3 nucleotides are TGTGCCAGCAGCTTACAACGGGGGGGCTCAGATACGCAGTATTTT. This encodes CASSLQRGGSDTQYF.

The chain employs TRBV7-9 and TRBJ2-1, with D possibly TRBD2 on 6 matching bases. Trimming removed 2 bases from V and 14 bases from J, with 13 bases in between. This CDR3 comprises 12 residues. Germline CDR1 SEHNR, CDR2 FQNEAQ (reference sequence). The CDR3, as DNA: TGTGCCAGCAGCTTACTGGCCGGCGGGGAGTTCTTC. Encoded protein: CASSLLAGGEFF.

The table lists this clone with many counts. The V call is TRBV12-5, the J call TRBJ2-2, with unresolved D. Trimming left V 2 bases short and J 6 bases short, with 19 bases between. This CDR3 has 17 amino acids. CDR1 is LGHNT, CDR2 FRNRAP, per germline. The CDR3 DNA is TGTGCTAGTGGTTTGCCACCTGATGTGAGACGGGCCGGGGAGCTGTTTTTT. This gives the protein CASGLPPDVRRAGELFF. The variable domain in full, with the rest retrieved from reference TRBV12-5 and TRBJ2-2, is DARVTQTPRHKVTEMGQEVTMRCQPILGHNTVFWYRQTMMQGLELLAYFRNRAPLDDSGMPKDRFSAEMPDATLATLKIQPSEPRDSAVYFCASGLPPDVRRAGELFFGEGSRLTVL.

The gene calls are TRBV7-8 and TRBJ1-6; tentative D call: TRBD1 (6 bases). The length of the CDR3 is 13 residues. V was trimmed by 5 bases and J by 7 bases, leaving 9 bases between them. Germline V gene sequence: CDR1 SGHVS, CDR2 FQNEAQ. CDR3 nucleotides: TGTGCCAGCAGCGTCAGGGGAAATTCACCCCTCCACTTT. This encodes CASSVRGNSPLHF.

The chain links TRBV5-6 to TRBJ2-5, with D possibly TRBD2 on 6 matching bases. This CDR3 region has 16 residues. CDR1 and CDR2 (germline): SGHDT, YYEEEE. Trimming shortened V by 5 bases and J by 2 bases, and 19 bases separated the two germline ends. The CDR3 nucleotides are TGTGCCAGCAGTCTGGTCGGGGGAAATTCTCAAGAGACCCAGTACTTC. Translated, it gives CASSLVGGNSQETQYF. The full variable domain, rest sourced from reference TRBV5-6 and TRBJ2-5, is DAGVTQSPTHLIKTRGQQVTLRCSPKSGHDTVSWYQQALGQGPQFIFQYYEEEERQRGNFPDRFSGHQFPNYSSELNVNALLLGDSALYLCASSLVGGNSQETQYFGPGTRLLVL.

The rearrangement uses TRBV9 and TRBJ1-4, with D possibly being TRBD1 (6 bases). This CDR3 is 14 amino acids long. From germline, CDR1 is SGDLS and CDR2 YYNGEE. Trimming shortened V by 0 bases and J by 8 bases, and 11 bases separated the two germline ends. The CDR3, as DNA: TGTGCCAGCAGCGTAGATCTGGGGGCGGAAAAACTGTTTTTT. Its translation: CASSVDLGAEKLFF. The whole variable domain, remainder taken from reference TRBV9 and TRBJ1-4, is DSGVTQTPKHLITATGQRVTLRCSPRSGDLSVYWYQQSLDQGLQFLIQYYNGEERAKGNILERFSAQQFPDLHSELNLSSLELGDSALYFCASSVDLGAEKLFFGSGTQLSVL.

V and J are TRBV4-3 and TRBJ1-2; D is uncertain. The germline V and J ends were trimmed by 2 bases and 8 bases, with 12 bases remaining between them. The CDR3 is made up of 13 amino acids. Germline CDR1 is LGHNA and CDR2 is YSLEER. This CDR3 reads CASSQSMDTGYTF. CDR3 in DNA: TGCGCCAGCAGCCAAAGTATGGATACCGGCTACACCTTC.

The chain combines TRBV6-5 with TRBJ2-4; TRBD2 matches 12 bases. This CDR3 is 12 amino acids long. J lost 15 bases, V lost 6 bases, and 6 bases had no gene match. Per the germline V gene, CDR1 is MNHEY and CDR2 is SVGAGI. The DNA for the CDR3 is TGTGCCAGCAGGACTAGCGGGGGCTCCACGTACTTC. Its translation: CASRTSGGSTYF.

The rearrangement links TRBV6-5 to TRBJ1-5; D possibly corresponds to TRBD1 (5 bases). Germline CDR1 reads MNHEY; CDR2 reads SVGAGI. Trimming pared 2 bases from V and 5 bases from J, leaving 7 bases between. The CDR3 covers 13 residues. CDR3 residues: CASSYGGYQPQHF. CDR3 DNA sequence: TGTGCCAGCAGTTACGGGGGGTATCAGCCCCAGCATTTT.

V is TRBV19 and J is TRBJ2-2; D remains ambiguous. Germline CDR1 and CDR2: LNHDA and SQIVND (reference sequence). The CDR3 contains 16 residues. V lost 7 bases, J lost 2 bases, and 17 bases lay in between. The CDR3 is CASIRAPNYNTGELFF. The DNA of the CDR3 is TGTGCCAGTATCCGGGCACCCAACTATAACACCGGGGAGCTGTTTTTT.

This sequence joins TRBV27 and TRBJ1-1; D possibly corresponds to TRBD1 (6 bases). Germline V gene lookup returns CDR1 MNHEY and CDR2 SMNVEV (reference sequence). The CDR3 has 15 residues. Trimming removed 2 bases from V and 0 bases from J, with 10 bases in between. CDR3 residues: CASSLQGRVNTEAFF. In DNA, the CDR3 is TGTGCCAGCAGTTTACAGGGGAGGGTGAACACTGAAGCTTTCTTT.

V gene TRBV9 combines with J gene TRBJ1-6; D gene unclear. Trimming left V 4 bases short and J 7 bases short, with 6 bases between. The CDR3 is 12 amino acids. Per the germline V gene, CDR1 is SGDLS and CDR2 is YYNGEE. CDR3 loop: CASSKSNSPLHF. The CDR3 DNA follows: TGTGCCAGCAGCAAGTCCAATTCACCCCTCCACTTT.

As to this clone: The germline gene is not matched at one end of the junction; a read error may be the cause. The genes are TRBV6-5 and TRBJ1-6; D is unclear. The germline V gene has CDR1 MNHEY and CDR2 SVGAGI. The CDR3 consists of 15 residues. DNA of the CDR3: TGTGCCAGCAGTTATTCACAGTCCTCTAATTCACCCCTCCACTTT. Residues: CASSYSQSSNSPLHF.

The CDR3 is CATRRQVGGWEGDSEAFF. DNA for the CDR3: TGCGCCACCCGCCGACAAGTTGGGGGGTGGGAAGGGGATAGTGAAGCTTTCTTT. The chain couples TRBV4-3 to TRBJ1-1, with D tentatively TRBD1 (5 bases). The germline CDR1 and CDR2 sequences are LGHNA and YSLEER. CDR3 length equals 18 residues. V dropped 10 bases and J dropped 7 bases, with 34 bases sitting between them.

The V and J genes are TRBV25-1 and TRBJ1-2; D uncertain. Germline V gives CDR1 MGHDK, CDR2 SYGVNS. V gave up 4 bases and J gave up 5 bases, with 17 bases separating them. The CDR3 totals 15 residues. The CDR3 nucleotides are TGTGCCAGCAGTGGCCCAGGACTTGGGCTATATGGCTACACCTTC. Encoded protein: CASSGPGLGLYGYTF.

The V and J genes are TRBV13 and TRBJ2-6; D remains ambiguous. V was cut by 2 bases and J by 0 bases, with 8 bases left in between. The CDR3 has 16 amino acids. CDR1 is PRHDT, CDR2 FYEKMQ, per germline (reference sequence). For the CDR3, the DNA is TGTGCCAGCAGCTTATTGCGGTTCTCTGGGGCCAACGTCCTGACTTTC. Translating it yields CASSLLRFSGANVLTF.

The chain couples TRBV5-6 to TRBJ1-2, with 7 bases lining up with TRBD1. Germline CDR1 SGHDT, CDR2 YYEEEE. The CDR3 covers 12 residues. J lost 5 bases, V lost 2 bases, and 0 bases had no gene match. CDR3 in amino acids: CASSFRGYGYTF. DNA of the CDR3: TGTGCCAGCAGCTTCAGGGGGTATGGCTACACCTTC.